This T cell receptor (beta chain) was sequenced in a study of blood T cell repertoires in COVID-19. V lost 7 bases and J lost 6, with 24 bases in between. Germline CDR1 MDHEN, CDR2 SYDVKM. The CDR3 sequence is 16 residues long. Source study methods: Reference gene primer amplification in the assay estimated nucleated cell counts. Clones were read by immunoSEQ multiplex PCR, and TCRdb kept only the in-frame ones, dropping some. Clonal size and the V and J genes are those of that table, whereas D and trimming came from the DNA. In the table there are approximately 230,000 clones, approximately 90% of which are singletons. Researchers sorted participants into cohorts using their self-reported clinical history.

Input material: PBMCs or T cells enriched from blood (not recorded which). The TCR was taken from a woman between 25 and 40 years old who had recovered from COVID-19. The gene calls are TRBV28 and TRBJ1-1, with D maybe TRBD1 (5 bases). The CDR3 nucleotides read TGTGCCAGCACCGGTGTGGGGCGGGGGGAACCACCTGAAGCTTTCTTT. Protein: CASTGVGRGEPPEAFF.